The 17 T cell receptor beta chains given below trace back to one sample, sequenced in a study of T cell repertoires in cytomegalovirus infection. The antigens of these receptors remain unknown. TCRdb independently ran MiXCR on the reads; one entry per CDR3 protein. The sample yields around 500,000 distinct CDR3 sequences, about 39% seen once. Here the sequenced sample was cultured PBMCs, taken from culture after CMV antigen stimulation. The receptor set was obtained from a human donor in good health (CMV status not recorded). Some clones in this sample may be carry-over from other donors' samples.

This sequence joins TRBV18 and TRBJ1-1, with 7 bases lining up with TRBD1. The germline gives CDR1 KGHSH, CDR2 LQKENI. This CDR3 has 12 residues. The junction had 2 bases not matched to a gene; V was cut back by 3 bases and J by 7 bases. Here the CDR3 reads CASSPWDSEAFF. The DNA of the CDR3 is TGTGCCAGCTCACCTTGGGACAGTGAAGCTTTCTTT.

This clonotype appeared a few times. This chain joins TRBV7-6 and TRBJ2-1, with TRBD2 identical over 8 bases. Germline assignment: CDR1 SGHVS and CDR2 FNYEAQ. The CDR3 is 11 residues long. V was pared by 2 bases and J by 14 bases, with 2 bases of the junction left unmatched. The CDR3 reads CASSLLREEFF. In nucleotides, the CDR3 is TGTGCCAGCAGCTTATTGCGGGAGGAGTTCTTC.

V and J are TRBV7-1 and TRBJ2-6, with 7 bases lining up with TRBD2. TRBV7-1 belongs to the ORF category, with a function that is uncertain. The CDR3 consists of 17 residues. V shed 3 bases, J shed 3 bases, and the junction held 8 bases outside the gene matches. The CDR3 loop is CASSSPPTGGGANVLTF. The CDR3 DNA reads TGTGCCAGCAGCTCCCCCCCAACGGGGGGTGGGGCCAACGTCCTGACTTTC.

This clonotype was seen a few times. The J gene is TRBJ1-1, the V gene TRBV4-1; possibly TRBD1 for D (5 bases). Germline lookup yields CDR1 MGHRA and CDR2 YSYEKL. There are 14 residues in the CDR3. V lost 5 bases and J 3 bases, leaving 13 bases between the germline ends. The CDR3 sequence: CASSKQARDTEAFF. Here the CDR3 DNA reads TGCGCCAGCAGCAAACAGGCTAGGGACACTGAAGCTTTCTTT.

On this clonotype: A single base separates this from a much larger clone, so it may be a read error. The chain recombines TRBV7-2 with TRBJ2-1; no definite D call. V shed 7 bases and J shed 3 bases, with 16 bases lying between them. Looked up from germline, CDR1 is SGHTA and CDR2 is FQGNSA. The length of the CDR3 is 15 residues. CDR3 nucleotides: TGTGCCAGCAATAAAATCGATAACTACTACAATGAGCAGTTCTTC. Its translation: CASNKIDNYYNEQFF.

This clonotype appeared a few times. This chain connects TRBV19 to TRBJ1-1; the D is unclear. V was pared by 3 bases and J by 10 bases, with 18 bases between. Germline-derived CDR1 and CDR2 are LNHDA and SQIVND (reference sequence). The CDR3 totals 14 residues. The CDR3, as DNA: TGTGCCAGTAGTATTGGTCCAGGACCATCAGGAGCTTTCTTT. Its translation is CASSIGPGPSGAFF. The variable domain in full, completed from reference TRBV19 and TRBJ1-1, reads DGGITQSPKYLFRKEGQNVTLSCEQNLNHDAMYWYRQDPGQGLRLIYYSQIVNDFQKGDIAEGYSVSREKKESFPLTVTSAQKNPTAFYLCASSIGPGPSGAFFGQGTRLTVV.

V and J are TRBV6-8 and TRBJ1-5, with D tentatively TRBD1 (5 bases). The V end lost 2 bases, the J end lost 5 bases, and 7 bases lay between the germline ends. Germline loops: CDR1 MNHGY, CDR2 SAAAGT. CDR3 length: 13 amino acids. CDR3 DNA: TGTGCCAGCAGTTACGGGGCAGATCAGCCCCAGCATTTT. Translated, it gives CASSYGADQPQHF.

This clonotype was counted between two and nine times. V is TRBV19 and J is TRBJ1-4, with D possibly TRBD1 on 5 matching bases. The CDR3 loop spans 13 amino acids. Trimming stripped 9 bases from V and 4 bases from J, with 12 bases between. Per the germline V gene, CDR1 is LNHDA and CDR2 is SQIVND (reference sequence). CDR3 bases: TGTGCCAGCGAGGGACGGCTTAATGAAAAACTGTTTTTT. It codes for CASEGRLNEKLFF.

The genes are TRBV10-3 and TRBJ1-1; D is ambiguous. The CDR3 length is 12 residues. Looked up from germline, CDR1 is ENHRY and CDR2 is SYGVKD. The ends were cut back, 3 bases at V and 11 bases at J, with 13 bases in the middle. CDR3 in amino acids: CAISDDGNWAFF. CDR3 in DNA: TGTGCCATCAGTGATGATGGGAATTGGGCTTTCTTT.

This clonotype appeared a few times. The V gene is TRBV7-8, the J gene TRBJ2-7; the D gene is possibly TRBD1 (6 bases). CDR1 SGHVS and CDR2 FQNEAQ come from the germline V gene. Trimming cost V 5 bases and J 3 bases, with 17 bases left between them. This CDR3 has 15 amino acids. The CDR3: CASSPPRQESYEQYF. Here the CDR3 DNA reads TGTGCCAGCAGCCCCCCGCGACAGGAGAGCTACGAGCAGTACTTC.

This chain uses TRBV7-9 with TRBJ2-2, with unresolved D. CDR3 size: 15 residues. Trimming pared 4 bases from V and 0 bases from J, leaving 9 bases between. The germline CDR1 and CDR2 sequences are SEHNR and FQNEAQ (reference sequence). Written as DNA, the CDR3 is TGTGCCAGCAGCTCCGACGCAACGAACACCGGGGAGCTGTTTTTT. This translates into CASSSDATNTGELFF.

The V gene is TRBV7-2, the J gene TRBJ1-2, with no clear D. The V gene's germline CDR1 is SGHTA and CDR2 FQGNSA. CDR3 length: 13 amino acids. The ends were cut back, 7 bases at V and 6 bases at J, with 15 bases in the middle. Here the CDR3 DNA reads TGTGCCAGCACCCAAGCCAACGGGGATGGCTACACCTTC. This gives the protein CASTQANGDGYTF.

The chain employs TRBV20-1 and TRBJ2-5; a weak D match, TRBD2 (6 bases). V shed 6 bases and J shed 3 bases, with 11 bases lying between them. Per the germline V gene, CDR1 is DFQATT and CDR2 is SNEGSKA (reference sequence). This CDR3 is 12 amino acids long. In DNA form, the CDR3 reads TGCAGTGCCAGCAAGCGGGAAGAGACCCAGTACTTC. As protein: CSASKREETQYF.

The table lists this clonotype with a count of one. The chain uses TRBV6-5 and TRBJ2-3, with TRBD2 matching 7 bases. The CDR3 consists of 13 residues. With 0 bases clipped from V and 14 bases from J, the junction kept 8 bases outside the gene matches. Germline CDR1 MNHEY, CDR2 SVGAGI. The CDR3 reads CASSYSGGGVGYF. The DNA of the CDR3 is TGTGCCAGCAGTTACTCGGGGGGGGGGGTGGGGTATTTT.

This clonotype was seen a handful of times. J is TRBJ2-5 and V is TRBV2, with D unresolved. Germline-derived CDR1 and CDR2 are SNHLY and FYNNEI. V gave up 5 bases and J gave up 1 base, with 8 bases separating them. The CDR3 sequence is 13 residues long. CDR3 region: CASSFGPQETQYF. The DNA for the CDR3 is TGTGCCAGCAGTTTCGGTCCCCAAGAGACCCAGTACTTC.

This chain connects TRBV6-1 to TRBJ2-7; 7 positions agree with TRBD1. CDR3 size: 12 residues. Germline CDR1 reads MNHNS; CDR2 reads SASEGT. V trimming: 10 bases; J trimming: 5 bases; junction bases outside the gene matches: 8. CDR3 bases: TGTGCCACGAGGGGGCCTATCCACGAGCAGTACTTC. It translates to CATRGPIHEQYF.

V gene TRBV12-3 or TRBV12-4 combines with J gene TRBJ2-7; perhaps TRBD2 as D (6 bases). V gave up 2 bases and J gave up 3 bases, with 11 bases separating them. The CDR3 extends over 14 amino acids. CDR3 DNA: TGTGCCAGCAGTTTATTTACGGGAGACTACGAGCAGTACTTC. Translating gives CASSLFTGDYEQYF.